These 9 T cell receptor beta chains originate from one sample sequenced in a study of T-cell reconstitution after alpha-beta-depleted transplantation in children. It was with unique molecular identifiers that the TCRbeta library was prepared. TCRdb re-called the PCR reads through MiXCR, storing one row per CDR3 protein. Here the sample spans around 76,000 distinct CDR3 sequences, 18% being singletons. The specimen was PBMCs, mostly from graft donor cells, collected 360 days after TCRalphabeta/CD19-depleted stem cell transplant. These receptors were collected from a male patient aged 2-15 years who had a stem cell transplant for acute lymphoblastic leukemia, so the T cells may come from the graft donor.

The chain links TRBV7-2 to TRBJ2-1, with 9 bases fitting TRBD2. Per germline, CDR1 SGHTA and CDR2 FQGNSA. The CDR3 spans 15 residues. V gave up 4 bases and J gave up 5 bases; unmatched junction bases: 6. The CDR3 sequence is CASSYRTSVDNEQFF. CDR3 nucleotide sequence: TGTGCCAGCAGCTATAGGACTAGCGTTGACAATGAGCAGTTCTTC. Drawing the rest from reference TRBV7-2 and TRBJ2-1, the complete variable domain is GAGVSQSPSNKVTEKGKDVELRCDPISGHTALYWYRQSLGQGLEFLIYFQGNSAPDKSGLPSDRFSAERTGGSVSTLTIQRTQQEDSAVYLCASSYRTSVDNEQFFGPGTRLTVL.

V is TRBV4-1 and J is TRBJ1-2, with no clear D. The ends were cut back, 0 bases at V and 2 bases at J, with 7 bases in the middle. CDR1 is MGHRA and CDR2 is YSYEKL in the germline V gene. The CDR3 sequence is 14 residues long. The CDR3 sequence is CASSQDYLNYGYTF. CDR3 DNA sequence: TGCGCCAGCAGCCAAGATTACCTGAACTATGGCTACACCTTC.

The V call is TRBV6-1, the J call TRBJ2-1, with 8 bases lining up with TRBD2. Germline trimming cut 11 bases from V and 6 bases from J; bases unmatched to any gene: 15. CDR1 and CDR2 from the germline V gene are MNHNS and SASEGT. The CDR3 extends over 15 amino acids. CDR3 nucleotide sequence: TGTGCCTGCGCGGGAGGACAGATTGGGTCCAATGAGCAGTTCTTC. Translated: CACAGGQIGSNEQFF.

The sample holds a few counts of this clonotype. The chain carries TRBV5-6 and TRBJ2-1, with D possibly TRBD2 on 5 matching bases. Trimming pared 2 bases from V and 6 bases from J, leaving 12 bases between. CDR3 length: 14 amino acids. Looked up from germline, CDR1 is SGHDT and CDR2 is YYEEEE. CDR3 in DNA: TGTGCCAGCAGCTTTCTCGGGGTTGGCAATGAGCAGTTCTTC. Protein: CASSFLGVGNEQFF.

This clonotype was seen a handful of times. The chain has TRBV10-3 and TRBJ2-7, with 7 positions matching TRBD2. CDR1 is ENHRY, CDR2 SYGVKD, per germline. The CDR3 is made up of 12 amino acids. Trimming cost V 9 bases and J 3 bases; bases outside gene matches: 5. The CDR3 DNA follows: TGTGCCATGGCTAGCGGTTTCTACGAGCAGTACTTC. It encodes CAMASGFYEQYF.

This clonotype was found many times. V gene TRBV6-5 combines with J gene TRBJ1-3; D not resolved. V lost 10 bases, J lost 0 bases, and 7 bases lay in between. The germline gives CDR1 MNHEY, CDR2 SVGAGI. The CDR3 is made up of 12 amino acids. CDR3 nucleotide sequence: TGTGCCACCAGCAACTCTGGAAACACCATATATTTT. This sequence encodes CATSNSGNTIYF.

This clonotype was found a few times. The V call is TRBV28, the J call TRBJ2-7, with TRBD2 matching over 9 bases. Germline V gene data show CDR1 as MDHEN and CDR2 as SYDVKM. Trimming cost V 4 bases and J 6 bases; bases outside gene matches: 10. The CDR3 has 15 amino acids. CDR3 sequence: CASSSFSGRRGEQYF. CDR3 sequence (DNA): TGTGCCAGCAGTTCCTTTAGCGGGAGAAGAGGCGAGCAGTACTTC.

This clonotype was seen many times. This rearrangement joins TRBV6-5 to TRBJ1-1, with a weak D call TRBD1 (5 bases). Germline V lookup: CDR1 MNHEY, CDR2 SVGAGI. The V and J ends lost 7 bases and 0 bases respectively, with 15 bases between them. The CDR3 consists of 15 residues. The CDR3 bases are TGTGCCAGCATTATAATGGCAGGGTTGAACACTGAAGCTTTCTTT. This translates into CASIIMAGLNTEAFF.

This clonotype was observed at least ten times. In DNA, the CDR3 is TGCAGTGCTAGTCTCCAACGGACAGGGGCTAACTATGGCTACACCTTC. This translates into CSASLQRTGANYGYTF. The V gene is TRBV20-1, the J gene TRBJ1-2; 9 nucleotides line up with TRBD1. V lost 3 bases to trimming and J lost 0 bases; unmatched junction nucleotides: 8. Germline V CDR1 and CDR2: DFQATT, SNEGSKA (reference sequence). The CDR3 sequence is 16 residues long.